What follows are 24 T cell receptor beta chains derived from one specimen sequenced in a study of beta chain features in type 1 diabetes. Overall study findings and caveats: Shorter TCRB CDR3s, moderately but significantly so, marked every one of the four CD4+ subsets in Type 1 diabetes patients.

The antigens of these receptors remain unknown. Expressed TCRB transcripts were sequenced, since all the RNA that had been isolated was reverse transcribed. The method was immunoSEQ multiplex PCR; TCRdb's version includes in-frame clones alone and lacks a portion of them. The data hold hundreds of thousands of clones, with roughly 8.8% observed a single time. Sample: central memory CD4+ T cells from blood. The source is a man aged 25-45 years with type 1 diabetes.

The genes are TRBV7-9 and TRBJ2-7; 8 bases align to TRBD2. CDR1 is SEHNR, CDR2 FQNEAQ, per germline (reference sequence). This CDR3 is 13 amino acids long. Germline trimming cut 5 bases from V and 2 bases from J; bases unmatched to any gene: 2. CDR3 sequence: CASSQGLAYEQYF. The CDR3 DNA reads TGTGCCAGCAGCCAGGGACTAGCCTACGAGCAGTACTTC.

The chain employs TRBV7-2 and TRBJ1-5; the D gene is possibly TRBD1 (5 bases). Trimming cost V 4 bases and J 0 bases, with 13 bases left between them. Germline CDR1 is SGHTA and CDR2 is FQGNSA. The CDR3 runs 16 residues. In nucleotides, the CDR3 is TGTGCCAGCAGCTCACGCCCCGACAGTAGCAATCAGCCCCAGCATTTT. This codes for CASSSRPDSSNQPQHF.

The chain is built from TRBV5-4 and TRBJ2-1, with D possibly being TRBD1 (7 bases). The CDR3 is 15 residues long. CDR1 SGHNT and CDR2 YYREEE come from the germline V gene (reference sequence). The V gene lost 4 bases and the J gene lost 3 bases, with 14 bases spanning the gap. The CDR3 is CASSPGGLSYNEQFF. CDR3 bases: TGTGCCAGCAGCCCAGGGGGACTGAGCTACAATGAGCAGTTCTTC.

The table lists this clone with many counts. The rearrangement uses TRBV2 and TRBJ2-1, with D perhaps TRBD2 (6 bases). The germline gives CDR1 SNHLY, CDR2 FYNNEI. V lost 5 bases to trimming and J lost 9 bases, with 17 bases between them. This CDR3 contains 14 residues. The CDR3 DNA is TGTGCCAGCAGTTCGTTGGAGGGATGGAGTGAGCAGTTCTTC. It encodes CASSSLEGWSEQFF.

This chain links TRBV5-1 with TRBJ2-7; D is uncertain. This CDR3 is built from 14 residues. The V gene's germline CDR1 is SGHRS and CDR2 YFSETQ. V was clipped by 0 bases and J by 4 bases, with 11 bases between them. DNA of the CDR3: TGCGCCAGCAGCTTGGGACTCGGTAGGTACGAGCAGTACTTC. It codes for CASSLGLGRYEQYF.

The V gene is TRBV4-3, the J gene TRBJ1-1; the D gene is possibly TRBD1 (5 bases). Germline V gene data show CDR1 as LGHNA and CDR2 as YSLEER. Trimming stripped 3 bases from V and 5 bases from J, with 16 bases between. The CDR3 loop spans 15 amino acids. The CDR3 here is CASSQAGRPMTEAFF. CDR3 DNA sequence: TGCGCCAGCAGCCAGGCGGGACGTCCGATGACTGAAGCTTTCTTT.

CDR3 bases: TGCGCCAGCAGGTTCGGACTAGCGGGGACGGAGACCCAGTACTTC. The encoded protein is CASRFGLAGTETQYF. This sequence joins TRBV4-1 and TRBJ2-5, with 12 positions matching TRBD2. Germline V gene sequence: CDR1 MGHRA, CDR2 YSYEKL. The CDR3 sequence is 15 residues long. V was pared by 6 bases and J by 5 bases, with 7 bases of the junction left unmatched.

This clone was recorded a few times. The chain has TRBV19 and TRBJ2-7, with D unclear. Germline-derived CDR1 and CDR2 are LNHDA and SQIVND (reference sequence). The CDR3 covers 13 residues. The V end lost 5 bases, the J end lost 5 bases, and 13 bases lay between the germline ends. CDR3 nucleotide sequence: TGTGCCAGTAGTTCGGGTAGTGGGGACGAGCAGTACTTC. Its protein product is CASSSGSGDEQYF.

The chain is built from TRBV7-2 and TRBJ1-4; 9 bases map to TRBD1. CDR3 size: 16 residues. V lost 4 bases to trimming and J lost 8 bases; unmatched junction nucleotides: 11. Germline-derived CDR1 and CDR2 are SGHTA and FQGNSA. This CDR3 is CASSYLGTGSLEKLFF. The CDR3 DNA reads TGTGCCAGCAGCTACCTTGGGACAGGGTCATTGGAAAAACTGTTTTTT.

This clone was seen a handful of times. The rearrangement joins TRBV27 to TRBJ1-5, with D tentatively TRBD1 (5 bases). The V and J ends lost 2 bases and 1 base respectively, with 6 bases between them. Germline CDR1 and CDR2: MNHEY and SMNVEV (reference sequence). The CDR3 runs to 14 residues. CDR3 protein: CASSLRDSNQPQHF. The CDR3 DNA follows: TGTGCCAGCAGTTTAAGGGACAGCAATCAGCCCCAGCATTTT.

This clone was counted only a few times. The chain recombines TRBV25-1 with TRBJ2-7; TRBD2 aligns across 7 bases. The V and J ends lost 1 base and 3 bases, in that order; junction bases with no gene match: 3. The germline V gene has CDR1 MGHDK and CDR2 SYGVNS. CDR3 length: 14 residues. This chain's CDR3 is CASSESGGNYEQYF. The CDR3, as DNA: TGTGCCAGCAGTGAATCCGGGGGGAACTACGAGCAGTACTTC.

This clone was found a few times. CDR3 protein: CASTVPGQGFSSYNEQFF. The CDR3 bases are TGCGCCAGCACCGTCCCGGGACAGGGTTTCAGCTCCTACAATGAGCAGTTCTTC. The V gene is TRBV10-1, the J gene TRBJ2-1, with 9 bases that match TRBD1. After removal of 7 bases from V and 0 bases from J, the junction contained 13 bases not matched to a gene. The CDR3 totals 18 residues. Per germline, CDR1 WNHNN and CDR2 SYGVQD (reference sequence).

This clone was recorded once. This sequence joins TRBV9 and TRBJ2-5; D is unresolved. From germline, CDR1 is SGDLS and CDR2 YYNGEE. The CDR3 covers 13 residues. V lost 4 bases and J 1 base, leaving 8 bases between the germline ends. CDR3 DNA sequence: TGTGCCAGCAGCCCCCAGATCCAAGAGACCCAGTACTTC. Encoded protein: CASSPQIQETQYF.

This clone has just a few counts. The V call is TRBV29-1, the J call TRBJ1-1; possible D gene TRBD1, 6 bases. Germline V gene data show CDR1 as SQVTM and CDR2 as ANQGSEA. The CDR3 sequence is 13 residues long. Trimming stripped 2 bases from V and 1 base from J, with 8 bases between. The CDR3 sequence is CSVERGANTEAFF. DNA for the CDR3: TGCAGCGTTGAAAGGGGGGCGAACACTGAAGCTTTCTTT.

The V call is TRBV5-4, the J call TRBJ2-1, with TRBD2 as a possible D gene (6 bases). CDR1 SGHNT and CDR2 YYREEE come from the germline V gene (reference sequence). Trimming took 5 bases from V and 1 from J, leaving 16 bases between them. The CDR3 is 16 amino acids. This CDR3 reads CASRPSSSASYNEQFF. CDR3 nucleotides: TGTGCCAGCAGGCCCAGCTCTAGCGCTTCCTACAATGAGCAGTTCTTC.

There are a few counts of this clone. DNA for the CDR3: TGCGCCAGCAGCTTGGTGGCAGGGGTTGGAAACACCATATATTTT. Its translation is CASSLVAGVGNTIYF. V gene TRBV5-1 combines with J gene TRBJ1-3; D is perhaps TRBD1 (6 bases). This CDR3 has 15 residues. V lost 0 bases and J 3 bases, leaving 10 bases between the germline ends. Germline CDR1 SGHRS, CDR2 YFSETQ.

This clone was counted only a few times. The gene calls are TRBV10-2 and TRBJ2-7; 9 bases align to TRBD1. CDR1 is WSHSY, CDR2 SAAADI, per germline. The CDR3 is made up of 13 amino acids. V dropped 6 bases and J dropped 4; count of bases not matched to a gene: 4. CDR3 sequence (DNA): TGCGCCAGCAGGAGGGACAGGGAATACGAGCAGTACTTC. Encoded protein: CASRRDREYEQYF.

This clone was counted only a few times. The V and J genes are TRBV27 and TRBJ2-1; weak D call: TRBD1 (6 bases). Per germline, CDR1 MNHEY and CDR2 SMNVEV (reference sequence). Trimming removed 3 bases from V and 1 base from J, with 7 bases in between. CDR3 length: 14 amino acids. CDR3 protein: CASSFTGSYNEQFF. In DNA form, the CDR3 reads TGTGCCAGCAGTTTCACAGGGTCCTACAATGAGCAGTTCTTC.

This clone was counted only a few times. This chain uses TRBV7-2 with TRBJ2-3, with D possibly being TRBD2 (6 bases). The V gene's germline CDR1 is SGHTA and CDR2 FQGNSA. Trimming removed 6 bases from V and 0 bases from J, with 13 bases in between. This CDR3 is 15 amino acids long. CDR3 region: CASSRDSTSTDTQYF. Here the CDR3 DNA reads TGTGCCAGCAGTCGGGACTCTACTAGCACAGATACGCAGTATTTT. Together with reference TRBV7-2 and TRBJ2-3, the CDR3 gives the full variable domain: GAGVSQSPSNKVTEKGKDVELRCDPISGHTALYWYRQSLGQGLEFLIYFQGNSAPDKSGLPSDRFSAERTGGSVSTLTIQRTQQEDSAVYLCASSRDSTSTDTQYFGPGTRLTVL.

The chain recombines TRBV7-2 with TRBJ2-7, with D unresolved. Germline lookup yields CDR1 SGHTA and CDR2 FQGNSA. V lost 5 bases, J lost 4 bases, and 6 bases lay in between. The CDR3 contains 11 residues. CDR3 in amino acids: CASSQEYEQYF. The CDR3, as DNA: TGTGCCAGCAGCCAAGAGTACGAGCAGTACTTC.

This clone was detected a few times. V and J are TRBV6-6 and TRBJ1-2; D is unclear. The CDR3 totals 15 residues. Germline CDR1 reads MNHNY; CDR2 reads SVGAGI (reference sequence). Trimming shortened V by 6 bases and J by 5 bases, and 19 bases separated the two germline ends. Here the CDR3 reads CASSDLELSGYGYTF. Here the CDR3 DNA reads TGTGCCAGCAGCGATCTTGAGCTCTCGGGGTATGGCTACACCTTC.

This rearrangement joins TRBV5-1 to TRBJ2-3; 7 bases match TRBD1. The CDR3 sequence is 15 residues long. Per germline, CDR1 SGHRS and CDR2 YFSETQ. V lost 4 bases, J lost 2 bases, and 7 bases stayed unmatched. The CDR3 loop is CASSQQGQPTDTQYF. CDR3 nucleotides: TGCGCCAGCAGCCAACAGGGACAGCCCACAGATACGCAGTATTTT.

There are a few counts of this clone. V gene TRBV6-6 combines with J gene TRBJ2-7; D possibly corresponds to TRBD2 (6 bases). The CDR3 is 14 residues long. Germline CDR1 reads MNHNY; CDR2 reads SVGAGI (reference sequence). The V and J ends lost 3 bases and 2 bases respectively, with 11 bases between them. CDR3 sequence reads: CASSYRRGPYEQYF. Here the CDR3 DNA reads TGTGCCAGCAGTTATAGGCGGGGACCCTACGAGCAGTACTTC.

This clone was counted a few times. The rearrangement links TRBV5-1 to TRBJ2-1, with 12 bases that match TRBD1. Trimming cost V 8 bases and J 10 bases; bases outside gene matches: 10. CDR3 length equals 14 residues. Germline V gene lookup returns CDR1 SGHRS and CDR2 YFSETQ. DNA for the CDR3: TGCGCCAGTGCCCCGGGACAGGGGGCAGAAGAGCAGTTCTTC. Protein: CASAPGQGAEEQFF.